The clone carrying this T cell receptor beta chain was counted a few times. Its antigen is not identified. The data belong to a study of response to subunit inactivated influenza vaccine. TCRdb fed the RT-PCR reads into MiXCR, producing one record per CDR3 protein. This repertoire shows approximately 500,000 distinct CDR3 sequences, less than 25% found once; its top ten account for approximately 3%. Germline CDR1 and CDR2: SGHVS and FNYEAQ. V lost 8 bases, J lost 6 bases, and 5 bases stayed unmatched. This CDR3 comprises 14 residues. General study findings and limits: Every seasonal influenza vaccination brings in few new T cells, the authors suggested.

This same sample was also taken into another study, of T cells expressing NK-cell markers. This second report adds: With UMIs, 5'RACE template switching was used to make TCR beta cDNA. Of eight sequenced donors, seven were HCMV-seropositive and one HCMV-seronegative. What remained unclear was the HCMV specificity of expanded NKG2C+ T cell clones.

The J gene is TRBJ2-1, the V gene TRBV7-6; 12 bases agree with TRBD2. The source is a man aged 45-60 years who received an inactivated influenza vaccine. Material: CD4+ T cells sorted from PBMCs, obtained less than 13 days after vaccination. The CDR3 DNA follows: TGTGCCAGCGGGCCTAGCGGGGGGGCCAATGAGCAGTTCTTC. Translated, it gives CASGPSGGANEQFF.